This TCR beta chain appears in the sequencing data of a study of OX40 agonist ivuxolimab in advanced cancers. Study-wide context: The study treated patients with ivuxolimab, an agonistic anti-OX40 (CD134) antibody. Anti-PD-1, anti-PD-L1 or anti-CTLA-4 therapy given earlier was allowed, and approximately 43% had some. Points from the study as a whole: With doses of 0.1 to 3.0 mg/kg, CD4+ and CD8+ blood T cells had undergone clonal expansion by week 6.

Trimming removed 5 bases from V and 4 bases from J; junction bases left unmatched: 8. The CDR3 has 15 amino acids. Germline lookup yields CDR1 SGHTA and CDR2 FQGNSA. Data came from immunoSEQ multiplex PCR; TCRdb stores just in-frame clones and leaves some out. Of about 94,000 clones in the sample, over 75% are singletons; the top ten hold under 0.35%. With respect to this clone: What it binds is unknown.

Patients were ineligible given autoimmune disease history or systemic immunosuppression. The TCR originated in an adult with an advanced solid tumor such as melanoma, head and neck, liver or kidney cancer. The source was CD4+ or CD8+ T cells sorted from blood, collected in a trial of the OX40 agonist ivuxolimab. J is TRBJ1-5 and V is TRBV7-2; 7 nucleotides match TRBD1. In DNA form, the CDR3 reads TGTGCCAGCAGCGCCCCCGGGACAGCTAATCAGCCCCAGCATTTT. Its translation: CASSAPGTANQPQHF.